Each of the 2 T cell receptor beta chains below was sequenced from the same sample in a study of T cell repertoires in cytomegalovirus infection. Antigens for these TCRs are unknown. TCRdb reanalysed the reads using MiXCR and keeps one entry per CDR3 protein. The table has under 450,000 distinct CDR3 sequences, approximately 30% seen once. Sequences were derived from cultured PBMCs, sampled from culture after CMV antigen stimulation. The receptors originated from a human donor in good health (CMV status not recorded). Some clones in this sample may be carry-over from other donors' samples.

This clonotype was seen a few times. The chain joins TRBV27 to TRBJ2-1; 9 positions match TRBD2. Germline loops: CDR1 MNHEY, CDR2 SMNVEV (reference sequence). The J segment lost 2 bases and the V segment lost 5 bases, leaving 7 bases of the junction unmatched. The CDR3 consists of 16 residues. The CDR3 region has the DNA TGTGCCAGCAGTCTCCGACTAGCGGTCCCCTACAATGAGCAGTTCTTC. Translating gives CASSLRLAVPYNEQFF.

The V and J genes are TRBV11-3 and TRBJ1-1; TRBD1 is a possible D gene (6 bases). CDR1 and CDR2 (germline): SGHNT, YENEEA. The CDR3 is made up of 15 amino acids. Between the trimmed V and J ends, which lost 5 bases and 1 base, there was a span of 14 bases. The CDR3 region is CASSQRGAGNTEAFF. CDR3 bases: TGTGCCAGCAGCCAACGGGGGGCCGGGAACACTGAAGCTTTCTTT.